Listed below are T cell receptor beta chains from one sample, sequenced in a study of blood T cell repertoires in COVID-19. Assay: immunoSEQ multiplex PCR; the TCRdb copy retains only in-frame clones and omits some. Among tens of thousands of clones listed, approximately 81% were seen once. Sample: peripheral blood. These receptors were collected from an elderly woman with COVID-19, enrolled during active disease. Both conserved end residues are part of each CDR3. D genes are given only for firm matches. Some rows have no size entry. The others give once, few or many, or a class for an expanded clone.

TRBV2	TRBJ1-5	NA	few	CASSRDREQPQHF	TGTGCCAGCAGCCGAGACAGAGAGCAGCCCCAGCATTTT
TRBV5-1	TRBJ2-7	TRBD1	NA	CASSAGQGGPYEQYF	TGCGCCAGCAGCGCGGGACAGGGTGGGCCCTACGAGCAGTACTTC
TRBV6-2/TRBV6-3	TRBJ2-3	TRBD2	NA	CASSRTSGTDTQYF	TGTGCCAGCAGCCGGACTAGCGGCACAGATACGCAGTATTTT
TRBV9	TRBJ2-1	NA	NA	CASSVASSGEQFF	TGTGCCAGCAGCGTGGCTAGCAGCGGTGAGCAGTTCTTC
TRBV5-6	TRBJ2-3	TRBD2	NA	CASSLGDGTRGKDTQYF	TGTGCCAGCAGCTTGGGTGACGGGACTAGGGGTAAAGATACGCAGTATTTT
TRBV6-5	TRBJ1-2	TRBD1	NA	CASRGTGGFYGYTF	TGTGCCAGCAGGGGGACAGGGGGCTTCTATGGCTACACCTTC
TRBV18	TRBJ2-5	TRBD2	NA	CASSPTSGSTETQYF	TGTGCCAGCTCACCAACTAGCGGGAGTACGGAGACCCAGTACTTC
TRBV12-3/TRBV12-4	TRBJ2-1	NA	NA	CASSFTGNEQFF	TGTGCCAGCAGTTTCACAGGCAATGAGCAGTTCTTC
TRBV7-2	TRBJ1-1	TRBD1	NA	CASSHRQGNTEAFF	TGTGCCAGCAGCCACCGACAGGGGAACACTGAAGCTTTCTTT
TRBV30	TRBJ2-7	TRBD2	NA	CAWSTAGTSGQSPYEQYF	TGTGCCTGGTCAACCGCCGGGACTAGCGGTCAAAGTCCCTACGAGCAGTACTTC
TRBV6-5	TRBJ2-7	TRBD2	NA	CASSYISGSPTYEQYF	TGTGCCAGCAGTTATATCAGCGGGAGCCCCACCTACGAGCAGTACTTC
TRBV7-2	TRBJ2-7	NA	NA	CASSPPPLAGEQYF	TGTGCCAGCAGCCCGCCTCCGCTCGCCGGCGAGCAGTACTTC
TRBV7-8	TRBJ2-3	TRBD2	NA	CASSLGSSSGRSTDTQYF	TGTGCCAGCAGCTTAGGAAGTTCTAGCGGCAGGAGCACAGATACGCAGTATTTT
TRBV14	TRBJ2-7	NA	NA	CASSPYVGGPSYEQYF	TGTGCCAGCAGCCCCTACGTCGGGGGTCCCTCCTACGAGCAGTACTTC
TRBV5-1	TRBJ2-5	NA	NA	CASSRSGPTLQETQYF	TGCGCCAGCAGCCGGTCGGGTCCGACCCTACAAGAGACCCAGTACTTC
TRBV19	TRBJ2-7	TRBD2	once	CASRPLAGGSEQYF	TGTGCCAGTAGGCCTCTAGCGGGAGGGTCTGAGCAGTACTTC
TRBV19	TRBJ2-4	NA	NA	CASSIARINIQYF	TGTGCCAGTAGTATAGCGAGGATAAACATTCAGTACTTC
TRBV9	TRBJ2-3	NA	NA	CASSVVGGFGTDTQYF	TGTGCCAGCAGCGTAGTCGGCGGTTTTGGCACAGATACGCAGTATTTT
TRBV10-3	TRBJ1-4	TRBD1	few	CAISEGQTGSEREKLFF	TGTGCCATCAGTGAGGGCCAGACAGGGTCCGAGCGCGAAAAACTGTTTTTT
TRBV18	TRBJ2-2	NA	NA	CASSLDRNTGELFF	TGTGCCAGCTCACTGGACAGAAACACCGGGGAGCTGTTTTTT
TRBV7-9	TRBJ2-4	TRBD2	medium-sized	CASSGMGGAKNIQYF	TGTGCCAGCAGCGGCATGGGAGGGGCAAAAAACATTCAGTACTTC
TRBV4-1	TRBJ1-1	NA	NA	CASSQRGVQGGSGAFF	TGCGCCAGCAGCCAAAGGGGGGTGCAGGGAGGGAGTGGAGCTTTCTTT
TRBV28	TRBJ2-1	TRBD1	NA	CASGTGGDINEQFF	TGTGCCAGCGGGACAGGGGGAGATATAAATGAGCAGTTCTTC
TRBV27	TRBJ2-1	TRBD1	NA	CASSRQGRRGHNEQFF	TGTGCCAGCAGTAGACAGGGGCGCAGGGGACACAATGAGCAGTTCTTC
TRBV5-1	TRBJ1-4	TRBD1	NA	CASSSSYGTGGEKLFF	TGCGCCAGCAGCTCTTCCTACGGGACAGGCGGTGAAAAACTGTTTTTT
TRBV4-1	TRBJ1-5	NA	NA	CASSQGKGPNQPQHF	TGCGCCAGCAGCCAAGGAAAGGGGCCTAATCAGCCCCAGCATTTT
TRBV10-2	TRBJ2-7	NA	NA	CASGPPGGEQYF	TGCGCCAGCGGTCCGCCTGGAGGCGAGCAGTACTTC
TRBV3-1/TRBV3-2	TRBJ2-5	TRBD2	NA	CASSQWEGRETQYF	TGTGCCAGCAGTCAGTGGGAGGGCCGGGAGACCCAGTACTTC
TRBV5-1	TRBJ1-1	TRBD1	NA	CASSSQGGNTEAFF	TGCGCCAGCAGCTCCCAGGGGGGAAACACTGAAGCTTTCTTT
TRBV5-5	TRBJ1-1	TRBD1	NA	CASSLTGGNTEAFF	TGTGCCAGCAGCTTGACAGGGGGGAACACTGAAGCTTTCTTT
TRBV11-2	TRBJ2-4	TRBD2	NA	CASSLAVAGGQNIQYF	TGTGCCAGCAGCTTAGCGGTAGCGGGAGGACAAAACATTCAGTACTTC
TRBV2	TRBJ1-1	TRBD1	once	CASRAGQGAIEAFF	TGTGCCAGCAGAGCCGGACAGGGGGCAATTGAAGCTTTCTTT
TRBV18	TRBJ2-5	NA	NA	CASSLVGQETQYF	TGTGCCAGCTCACTGGTCGGCCAAGAGACCCAGTACTTC
TRBV12-5	TRBJ2-3	NA	NA	CASGYRDWALGSDTQYF	TGTGCTAGTGGTTACCGGGACTGGGCCCTGGGATCAGATACGCAGTATTTT
TRBV2	TRBJ1-2	NA	NA	CASRNRVGYGYTF	TGTGCCAGCAGAAACAGGGTGGGTTATGGCTACACCTTC
TRBV28	TRBJ1-5	NA	NA	CASSPISSNQPQHF	TGTGCCAGCAGTCCTATTAGCAGCAATCAGCCCCAGCATTTT
TRBV29-1	TRBJ2-7	NA	NA	CSVLSQGGYEQYF	TGCAGCGTTCTGTCCCAGGGTGGGTACGAGCAGTACTTC
TRBV28	TRBJ1-5	TRBD1	NA	CASSSPTGSNQPQHF	TGTGCCAGCAGTTCTCCGACAGGGAGCAATCAGCCCCAGCATTTT
TRBV18	TRBJ2-1	TRBD1	once	CASSPEQGASYNEQFF	TGTGCCAGCTCGCCCGAACAGGGGGCTTCCTACAATGAGCAGTTCTTC
TRBV27	TRBJ1-1	TRBD1	NA	CASSANRGRSRDTEAFF	TGTGCCAGCAGCGCGAACAGGGGTAGGTCTCGGGACACTGAAGCTTTCTTT
TRBV6-5	TRBJ1-6	NA	NA	CASSPGHGLESPLHF	TGTGCCAGCAGCCCAGGACACGGATTGGAATCACCCCTCCACTTT
TRBV9	TRBJ2-7	NA	NA	CASSSFSGYEQYF	TGTGCCAGCAGCTCATTTAGCGGCTACGAGCAGTACTTC
TRBV28	TRBJ2-1	TRBD2	NA	CASRRTSGHNEQFF	TGTGCCAGCAGGCGTACTAGCGGACACAATGAGCAGTTCTTC
TRBV3-1/TRBV3-2	TRBJ2-3	NA	NA	CASSQDLLAADTQYF	TGTGCCAGCAGCCAAGATCTACTCGCCGCAGATACGCAGTATTTT
TRBV7-3	TRBJ2-1	TRBD2	NA	CASSPGLANNEQFF	TGTGCCAGCAGCCCGGGACTAGCTAACAATGAGCAGTTCTTC
TRBV18	TRBJ1-2	TRBD1	NA	CASSPWDRQGYTF	TGTGCCAGCTCACCATGGGACAGACAGGGCTACACCTTC
TRBV6-5	TRBJ2-2	TRBD1	NA	CASSYLRTGLTGELFF	TGTGCCAGCAGTTACCTCCGGACAGGGCTCACCGGGGAGCTGTTTTTT
TRBV6-4	TRBJ2-3	NA	NA	CASSETGFTDTQYF	TGTGCCAGCAGTGAGACAGGTTTCACAGATACGCAGTATTTT
TRBV6-5	TRBJ2-2	TRBD1	NA	CASMLTGVYTGELFF	TGTGCCAGCATGCTGACAGGGGTGTATACCGGGGAGCTGTTTTTT
TRBV5-1	TRBJ2-2	TRBD2	NA	CASSSIPSGRAGELFF	TGCGCCAGCAGCTCGATTCCTAGCGGGAGGGCCGGGGAGCTGTTTTTT
TRBV6-6	TRBJ1-1	NA	NA	CASSYLGTEAFF	TGTGCCAGCAGTTACTTAGGGACAGAAGCTTTCTTT
TRBV30	TRBJ2-4	TRBD1	NA	CAWSVPGTEKNIQYF	TGTGCCTGGAGTGTACCGGGGACAGAGAAAAACATTCAGTACTTC
TRBV5-8	TRBJ1-5	NA	many	CASSLAGNQPQHF	TGTGCCAGCAGCTTGGCGGGTAATCAGCCCCAGCATTTT
TRBV29-1	TRBJ2-6	NA	NA	CSVPWAGSGANVLTF	TGCAGCGTGCCATGGGCGGGCTCTGGGGCCAACGTCCTGACTTTC
TRBV7-8	TRBJ2-5	TRBD2	NA	CASSLELAGGHETQYF	TGTGCCAGCAGCTTAGAACTAGCGGGAGGACATGAGACCCAGTACTTC
TRBV4-1	TRBJ1-3	NA	few	CASSHDRNSGNTIYF	TGCGCCAGCAGCCATGACAGGAACTCTGGAAACACCATATATTTT